Below, 27 T cell receptor beta chains from the same sample are listed, as sequenced in a study of blood T cell repertoires in COVID-19. The protocol was immunoSEQ multiplex PCR, while the TCRdb copy is restricted to in-frame clones and leaves out a portion. Of some 250,000 clones in the sample, 82% were seen once. The material sequenced was peripheral blood. These receptors were taken from a woman between 55 and 75 years old with active or convalescent COVID-19.

This sequence joins TRBV2 and TRBJ1-2; the D is unclear. This CDR3 is built from 15 residues. Germline assignment: CDR1 SNHLY and CDR2 FYNNEI. V was trimmed by 7 bases and J by 0 bases, leaving 15 bases between them. Here the CDR3 DNA reads TGTGCCAGCACTCCTCGGCAGGAAACTAACTATGGCTACACCTTC. Translation: CASTPRQETNYGYTF.

CDR3 amino acids: CASSLYRGVSYEQYF. CDR3 nucleotides: TGTGCCAGCAGCTTATATCGGGGGGTGAGCTACGAGCAGTACTTC. The chain combines TRBV7-3 with TRBJ2-7; 7 nucleotides match TRBD2. Germline V lookup: CDR1 SGHTA, CDR2 FQGTGA. The CDR3 is made up of 15 amino acids. With 2 bases clipped from V and 3 bases from J, the junction kept 7 bases outside the gene matches. The whole variable domain, filled in from reference TRBV7-3 and TRBJ2-7, reads GAGVSQTPSNKVTEKGKYVELRCDPISGHTALYWYRQSLGQGPEFLIYFQGTGAADDSGLPNDRFFAVRPEGSVSTLKIQRTERGDSAVYLCASSLYRGVSYEQYFGPGTRLTVT.

Here the CDR3 DNA reads TGTGCCAGCAGCACACAGGGGAGAACGGCTGAAAAACTGTTTTTT. Translating gives CASSTQGRTAEKLFF. J is TRBJ1-4 and V is TRBV5-5; 7 nucleotides line up with TRBD1. This CDR3 has 15 residues. Trimming at V came to 4 bases and at J to 7 bases, leaving 10 bases not matched to a gene. CDR1 SGHKS and CDR2 YYEKEE come from the germline V gene (reference sequence).

There are a few counts of this clone. The chain links TRBV5-5 to TRBJ1-2; 11 bases are a match to TRBD1. The V segment lost 2 bases and the J segment 2 bases; nucleotides outside the gene matches: 8. CDR1 and CDR2 (germline): SGHKS, YYEKEE (reference sequence). The CDR3 length is 17 residues. CDR3 sequence: CASSLGQGAGRNYGYTF. The CDR3, as DNA: TGTGCCAGCAGCTTAGGACAGGGGGCAGGGAGAAACTATGGCTACACCTTC.

V usage is TRBV30 and J usage is TRBJ1-1; D call uncertain. The germline V gene has CDR1 GTSNPN and CDR2 SVGIG (reference sequence). CDR3 length equals 12 residues. Trimming cost V 2 bases and J 9 bases, with 13 bases left between them. CDR3: CAWSKSGIKAFF. The CDR3, as DNA: TGTGCCTGGAGTAAATCGGGGATCAAAGCTTTCTTT.

There are a few counts of this clone. V usage is TRBV5-4 and J usage is TRBJ1-2, with D possibly matching TRBD1 (5 bases). Trimming shortened V by 0 bases and J by 5 bases, and 14 bases separated the two germline ends. Germline loops: CDR1 SGHNT, CDR2 YYREEE (reference sequence). The CDR3 has 15 amino acids. CDR3 sequence: CASSLGVFRGYGYTF. In nucleotides, the CDR3 is TGTGCCAGCAGCTTGGGGGTGTTTCGGGGGTATGGCTACACCTTC.

This chain links TRBV27 with TRBJ2-3; maybe TRBD2 (5 bases). CDR3 length equals 16 residues. V lost 3 bases and J lost 6, with 19 bases in between. CDR1 and CDR2 (germline): MNHEY, SMNVEV (reference sequence). This chain's CDR3 is CASSFFGLSAADTQYF. In nucleotides, the CDR3 is TGTGCCAGCAGTTTCTTCGGACTGTCCGCAGCGGATACGCAGTATTTT.

V usage is TRBV29-1 and J usage is TRBJ2-2; 10 bases are a match to TRBD1. V shed 2 bases, J shed 5 bases, and the junction held 11 bases outside the gene matches. CDR3 length equals 17 residues. CDR1 is SQVTM and CDR2 is ANQGSEA in the germline V gene. The DNA of the CDR3 is TGCAGCGTTGAACGACTCGGACAGGGGGGGAGAACCGGGGAGCTGTTTTTT. Translation gives CSVERLGQGGRTGELFF.

This clone was seen repeatedly, ten times or more. J is TRBJ1-4 and V is TRBV6-6; 9 bases line up with TRBD1. V shed 5 bases, J shed 7 bases, and the junction held 5 bases outside the gene matches. This CDR3 spans 14 amino acids. Germline loops: CDR1 MNHNY, CDR2 SVGAGI (reference sequence). This chain's CDR3 is CASSKTGGREKLFF. CDR3 nucleotide sequence: TGTGCCAGCAGTAAGACAGGGGGACGTGAAAAACTGTTTTTT.

This clone was seen a single time. CDR3 nucleotide sequence: TGTGCCAGCAGCTTAGCTCACAGTGAAAAACTGTTTTTT. This translates into CASSLAHSEKLFF. The chain carries TRBV7-2 and TRBJ1-4, with D hard to call. This CDR3 contains 13 residues. Germline lookup yields CDR1 SGHTA and CDR2 FQGNSA. V shed 0 bases and J shed 7 bases, with 6 bases lying between them.

The CDR3 region is CASSVDRNGYTF. In nucleotides, the CDR3 is TGTGCCAGTAGTGTCGACAGGAATGGCTACACCTTC. V is TRBV19 and J is TRBJ1-2, with D tentatively TRBD1 (6 bases). V lost 5 bases and J 6 bases, leaving 10 bases between the germline ends. Per germline, CDR1 LNHDA and CDR2 SQIVND (reference sequence). The CDR3 has 12 residues.

This chain joins TRBV4-1 and TRBJ2-3; 10 bases map to TRBD2. Germline V CDR1 and CDR2: MGHRA, YSYEKL. Trimming cost V 1 base and J 1 base; bases outside gene matches: 5. The CDR3 totals 17 residues. CDR3 in amino acids: CASSQAAAGGGTDTQYF. CDR3 nucleotide sequence: TGCGCCAGCAGCCAAGCCGCAGCGGGGGGGGGCACAGATACGCAGTATTTT.

Comment on this clone: The same CDR3 also results from other DNA sequences found in this sample. The V and J genes are TRBV12-3 or TRBV12-4 and TRBJ1-1; possible D gene TRBD1, 5 bases. This CDR3 is built from 13 residues. V was trimmed by 6 bases and J by 4 bases, leaving 12 bases between them. CDR3 sequence reads: CASSPRGGTEAFF. Here the CDR3 DNA reads TGTGCCAGCAGCCCGCGGGGGGGCACTGAAGCTTTCTTT.

The rearrangement joins TRBV7-3 to TRBJ2-3; D is ambiguous. The V end was cut by 3 bases, the J end by 5 bases, with 9 bases between. The CDR3 extends over 13 amino acids. Germline lookup yields CDR1 SGHTA and CDR2 FQGTGA. Here the CDR3 reads CASSFSSQDTQYF. The CDR3 DNA reads as TGTGCCAGCAGCTTTTCCAGTCAAGATACGCAGTATTTT.

This rearrangement joins TRBV5-1 to TRBJ2-1; 9 bases agree with TRBD2. Trimming cost V 4 bases and J 8 bases; bases outside gene matches: 10. The CDR3 length is 15 residues. Germline-derived CDR1 and CDR2 are SGHRS and YFSETQ. The CDR3 protein is CASSTTGTSWDEQFF. The CDR3 region has the DNA TGCGCCAGCAGCACGACCGGGACTAGCTGGGATGAGCAGTTCTTC.

The chain joins TRBV11-2 to TRBJ2-5; 10 nucleotides align to TRBD2. Germline V CDR1 and CDR2: SGHAT, FQNNGV. This CDR3 has 16 residues. J gave up 5 bases and V 2 bases, and 8 bases lay outside the gene matches. This CDR3 is CASSLLAGGRYETQYF. The CDR3 DNA reads as TGTGCCAGCAGCTTATTAGCGGGGGGTAGATATGAGACCCAGTACTTC.

CDR3 DNA: TGTGCCAGCAGCTTAGCAGGGAGGGGAGAGACCCAGTACTTC. As protein: CASSLAGRGETQYF. The chain has TRBV7-3 and TRBJ2-5; 7 positions match TRBD2. With V trimmed by 2 bases and J by 4 bases, 4 bases remained unmatched. Per the germline V gene, CDR1 is SGHTA and CDR2 is FQGTGA. The CDR3 covers 14 residues.

The count of this clone is one. The chain links TRBV2 to TRBJ1-2; 9 positions agree with TRBD1. Trimming removed 7 bases from V and 3 bases from J; junction bases left unmatched: 9. The CDR3 spans 15 residues. Germline values: CDR1 SNHLY, CDR2 FYNNEI. In DNA form, the CDR3 reads TGTGCCAGCATCCGGACAGGGGAAATCGACTATGGCTACACCTTC. It translates to CASIRTGEIDYGYTF.

The rearrangement links TRBV9 to TRBJ2-1; 7 nucleotides align to TRBD1. V was clipped by 1 base and J by 0 bases; unmatched bases: 1. Germline V gene lookup returns CDR1 SGDLS and CDR2 YYNGEE. The CDR3 is made up of 15 amino acids. The CDR3 spells CASSVRTGSYNEQFF. The DNA of the CDR3 is TGTGCCAGCAGCGTAAGGACAGGCTCCTACAATGAGCAGTTCTTC. Supplemented by reference TRBV9 and TRBJ2-1, the full variable domain reads DSGVTQTPKHLITATGQRVTLRCSPRSGDLSVYWYQQSLDQGLQFLIQYYNGEERAKGNILERFSAQQFPDLHSELNLSSLELGDSALYFCASSVRTGSYNEQFFGPGTRLTVL.

This chain links TRBV9 with TRBJ1-5; D is uncertain. CDR3 size: 14 residues. Germline values: CDR1 SGDLS, CDR2 YYNGEE. Deletions cut 7 bases from V and 0 bases from J, with 11 bases between. The CDR3 DNA follows: TGTGCCAGCCGACTTGGATATAGCAATCAGCCCCAGCATTTT. It specifies CASRLGYSNQPQHF.

The chain links TRBV18 to TRBJ2-3; D might be TRBD2 (6 bases). V lost 2 bases to trimming and J lost 2 bases, with 20 bases between them. The CDR3 extends over 18 amino acids. Germline CDR1 is KGHSH and CDR2 is LQKENI. CDR3 sequence reads: CASSPSTGTAQSTDTQYF. Written as DNA, the CDR3 is TGTGCCAGCTCACCATCAACGGGGACTGCTCAGTCCACAGATACGCAGTATTTT. The full variable domain, in which reference TRBV18 and TRBJ2-3 provide the parts outside the CDR3, is NAGVMQNPRHLVRRRGQEARLRCSPMKGHSHVYWYRQLPEEGLKFMVYLQKENIIDESGMPKERFSAEFPKEGPSILRIQQVVRGDSAAYFCASSPSTGTAQSTDTQYFGPGTRLTVL.

V is TRBV3-1 (or the pseudogene TRBV3-2) and J is TRBJ2-3; 12 bases fit TRBD2. Germline CDR1 and CDR2: LGHDT and YNNKEL (reference sequence). V shed 4 bases and J 0 bases; nucleotides not matched to a gene: 14. This CDR3 comprises 20 residues. In DNA, the CDR3 is TGTGCCAGCAGCCGACTAACCGGGACTAGCGGGTTAATTAGCACAGATACGCAGTATTTT. Amino acids: CASSRLTGTSGLISTDTQYF.

The chain uses TRBV6-5 and TRBJ2-1; 13 bases are shared with TRBD2. Germline V gene lookup returns CDR1 MNHEY and CDR2 SVGAGI. The CDR3 spans 15 residues. The J segment lost 3 bases and the V segment lost 8 bases, leaving 4 bases of the junction unmatched. The CDR3 nucleotides read TGTGCCAGCCGACTAGCGGGGGGCCTCTACAATGAGCAGTTCTTC. Amino acids: CASRLAGGLYNEQFF.

The rearrangement links TRBV7-2 to TRBJ2-7, with TRBD2 matching 12 bases. CDR1 SGHTA and CDR2 FQGNSA come from the germline V gene. The trim removed 2 bases at V and 4 bases at J, leaving 3 bases unmatched. The CDR3 spans 15 residues. DNA of the CDR3: TGTGCCAGCAGCTTAAGGCTAGCGGGGGGGTACGAGCAGTACTTC. Translated: CASSLRLAGGYEQYF.

J is TRBJ1-5 and V is TRBV3-1 (or the pseudogene TRBV3-2); a possible D gene is TRBD1 (5 bases). Germline CDR1 and CDR2: LGHDT and YNNKEL (reference sequence). The ends were cut back, 1 base at V and 7 bases at J, with 14 bases in the middle. The CDR3 covers 15 residues. Written as DNA, the CDR3 is TGTGCCAGCAGCCAAGGGGGGGGAAAGAGGCAGCCCCAGCATTTT. It specifies CASSQGGGKRQPQHF.

The chain is built from TRBV10-3 and TRBJ2-7; TRBD2 aligns across 7 bases. Germline CDR1 reads ENHRY; CDR2 reads SYGVKD. CDR3 size: 20 residues. The V segment lost 0 bases and the J segment 0 bases; nucleotides outside the gene matches: 17. CDR3 amino acids: CAISESNRDYLSRSSYEQYF. The CDR3 DNA reads as TGTGCCATCAGTGAGTCGAACCGGGACTACCTATCGAGGAGCTCCTACGAGCAGTACTTC.

The rearrangement links TRBV4-1 to TRBJ2-5, with TRBD2 identical over 11 bases. J gave up 3 bases and V 1 base, and 10 bases lay outside the gene matches. Per the germline V gene, CDR1 is MGHRA and CDR2 is YSYEKL. This CDR3 comprises 18 residues. This chain's CDR3 is CASSQGPLAGGVEETQYF. In DNA form, the CDR3 reads TGCGCCAGCAGCCAAGGTCCTCTAGCGGGGGGCGTAGAAGAGACCCAGTACTTC.